These 5 T cell receptor beta chains came from one sample sequenced in a study of T cell repertoires in cytomegalovirus infection. No antigen has been assigned to these receptors. TCRdb reprocessed the reads via MiXCR and lists one record per CDR3 protein. Among about 700,000 distinct CDR3 sequences listed, around a third were seen once. This sample comprised cultured PBMCs, obtained from culture after CMV antigen stimulation. The source of these receptors is a human donor in good health (CMV status not recorded). Some clones in this sample may be carry-over from other donors' samples.

This clonotype occurred a few times. The CDR3 DNA is TGCGCCAGCAGCTTGGATCGGGGGGGCCGGGAGACCCAGTACTTC. This sequence encodes CASSLDRGGRETQYF. The V call is TRBV5-1, the J call TRBJ2-5; 8 nucleotides line up with TRBD2. The CDR3 has 15 amino acids. The germline V gene encodes CDR1 SGHRS and CDR2 YFSETQ. Trimming took 0 bases from V and 5 from J; bases not matched to a gene: 6.

The rearrangement uses TRBV20-1 and TRBJ2-5, with 7 bases identical to TRBD2. CDR1 is DFQATT, CDR2 SNEGSKA, per germline (reference sequence). This CDR3 region has 13 residues. Trimming cost V 8 bases and J 0 bases; bases outside gene matches: 6. This chain's CDR3 is CSSVAGNQETQYF. CDR3 sequence (DNA): TGCAGTTCCGTAGCGGGCAACCAAGAGACCCAGTACTTC.

This clonotype was counted many times. V usage is TRBV6-1 and J usage is TRBJ2-3; TRBD1 matches 9 bases. V dropped 2 bases and J dropped 3; count of bases not matched to a gene: 3. Germline V gene sequence: CDR1 MNHNS, CDR2 SASEGT. This CDR3 contains 15 residues. CDR3 residues: CASSENGQGTDTQYF. In DNA form, the CDR3 reads TGTGCCAGCAGTGAAAACGGACAGGGGACAGATACGCAGTATTTT.

This clonotype came up a few times. This sequence joins TRBV7-2 and TRBJ1-5; unclear D gene. The CDR3 has 12 amino acids. Germline V gene lookup returns CDR1 SGHTA and CDR2 FQGNSA. V dropped 5 bases and J dropped 9 bases, with 11 bases sitting between them. CDR3 bases: TGTGCCAGCAGCACTCGGGATCCGCCCCAGCATTTT. Translating it yields CASSTRDPPQHF.

A few counts support this clonotype. A read error may account for a junction end that differs from germline. The chain links TRBV7-9 to TRBJ2-2, with unresolved D. The CDR3 length is 15 residues. Per germline, CDR1 SEHNR and CDR2 FQNEAQ (reference sequence). The CDR3 loop reads CASTLIGGNAGELFF. The CDR3 nucleotides are TGTGCCAGCACCCTAATAGGTGGGAACGCCGGGGAGCTGTTTTTT.